Described below is a single T cell receptor (beta chain) sequence and its context. Recruitment covered about 25 US areas and drew participants whose ages spanned roughly 18 to 100 years. The data stem from a study of blood T cell repertoires in COVID-19. The repertoire was sequenced with immunoSEQ multiplex PCR; TCRdb's copy has only in-frame clones and lacks some. The table shows more than 250,000 clones, with roughly 87% occurring only once. CDR1 is KGHDR and CDR2 is SFDVKD in the germline V gene. Trimming removed 3 bases from V and 6 bases from J; junction bases left unmatched: 4. The length of the CDR3 is 16 residues.

The sequence came from a woman aged 40 to 50 who had recovered from COVID-19. The material sequenced was PBMCs or T cells enriched from blood (not recorded which). The V and J genes are TRBV24-1 and TRBJ2-2, with 12 positions matching TRBD1. The DNA for the CDR3 is TGTGCCACCAGTGATGCCGGGACAGGGGGCCCCGGGGAGCTGTTTTTT. Translation gives CATSDAGTGGPGELFF.